One and the same sample provided the 28 T cell receptor beta chains below, sequenced in a study of shared clonotypes between healthy human individuals. TCRdb's copy holds only in-frame clones and misses some; the assay was immunoSEQ multiplex PCR. This table holds about 2.4 million clones, 80% to 95% found once. Specimen: naive CD4+ T cells from PBMCs. The subset is: CD45RA+ positively selected. These receptors originate from a man aged 18-30 years in good health. Some clones in this sample may be carry-over from other donors' samples.

CDR3 sequence reads: CASSSPGQGADTQYF. The CDR3 DNA is TGTGCCAGCAGCTCGCCGGGACAGGGAGCAGATACGCAGTATTTT. The rearrangement links TRBV5-4 to TRBJ2-3; TRBD1 aligns across 9 bases. The germline CDR1 and CDR2 sequences are SGHNT and YYREEE (reference sequence). The V gene end was trimmed by 3 bases and the J gene end by 4 bases; junction bases not matched to a gene: 6. The CDR3 totals 15 residues. The variable domain in full, completed from reference TRBV5-4 and TRBJ2-3, reads ETGVTQSPTHLIKTRGQQVTLRCSSQSGHNTVSWYQQALGQGPQFIFQYYREEENGRGNFPPRFSGLQFPNYSSELNVNALELDDSALYLCASSSPGQGADTQYFGPGTRLTVL.

This chain joins TRBV27 and TRBJ1-5; D is unclear. The CDR3 length is 14 residues. CDR1 is MNHEY, CDR2 SMNVEV, per germline (reference sequence). The V end lost 2 bases, the J end lost 7 bases, and 12 bases lay between the germline ends. The CDR3 protein is CASSLRAEVQPQHF. DNA of the CDR3: TGTGCCAGCAGTTTACGAGCGGAGGTCCAGCCCCAGCATTTT.

The count of this clone is one. V usage is TRBV7-3 and J usage is TRBJ2-5; 8 nucleotides match TRBD2. J was trimmed by 1 base and V by 5 bases; bases with no gene match: 9. This CDR3 comprises 16 residues. The germline V gene encodes CDR1 SGHTA and CDR2 FQGTGA. CDR3 protein: CASSHRGGQAQETQYF. The CDR3 coding sequence is TGTGCCAGCAGCCACCGGGGGGGCCAAGCCCAAGAGACCCAGTACTTC. The whole variable domain, remainder taken from reference TRBV7-3 and TRBJ2-5, is GAGVSQTPSNKVTEKGKYVELRCDPISGHTALYWYRQSLGQGPEFLIYFQGTGAADDSGLPNDRFFAVRPEGSVSTLKIQRTERGDSAVYLCASSHRGGQAQETQYFGPGTRLLVL.

This chain connects TRBV7-3 to TRBJ2-5; TRBD1 matches at 9 bases. The junction had 11 bases not matched to a gene; V was cut back by 5 bases and J by 7 bases. Germline lookup yields CDR1 SGHTA and CDR2 FQGTGA. This CDR3 spans 15 amino acids. The CDR3 DNA sequence: TGTGCCAGCAGCCCATGGACAGGGGCGTGGGGGACCCAGTACTTC. It encodes CASSPWTGAWGTQYF.

This clone was counted a single time. J is TRBJ1-1 and V is TRBV15; TRBD1 matches at 7 bases. CDR1 and CDR2 from the germline V gene are LNHNV and YYDKDF (reference sequence). V gave up 1 base and J gave up 3 bases; unmatched junction bases: 8. The CDR3 consists of 16 residues. CDR3 residues: CATSRATGTAYTEAFF. CDR3 DNA sequence: TGTGCCACCAGCAGAGCAACCGGGACAGCGTACACTGAAGCTTTCTTT.

DNA of the CDR3: TGTGCCAGCAGCGACAGAGGGGCCAACGTCCTGACTTTC. Protein product: CASSDRGANVLTF. The gene calls are TRBV6-1 and TRBJ2-6; a possible D gene is TRBD1 (5 bases). This CDR3 contains 13 residues. The germline V gene encodes CDR1 MNHNS and CDR2 SASEGT. The V gene lost 6 bases and the J gene lost 4 bases, with 7 bases spanning the gap.

The gene calls are TRBV28 and TRBJ1-3, with D possibly being TRBD1 (6 bases). The CDR3 length is 17 residues. Germline V gene lookup returns CDR1 MDHEN and CDR2 SYDVKM. V was shortened by 6 bases and J by 6 bases, with 24 bases between the two germline ends. CDR3 nucleotides: TGTGCCAGCAGCCACTCCCCCGGGGGCAGGGGAGAAAACACCATATATTTT. Translating gives CASSHSPGGRGENTIYF.

With regard to this clone: The same CDR3 also results from other DNA sequences found in this sample. The chain joins TRBV14 to TRBJ2-7; 8 nucleotides match TRBD1. The V segment lost 3 bases and the J segment 2 bases; nucleotides outside the gene matches: 6. The CDR3 spans 15 residues. In germline, CDR1 is SGHDN, CDR2 FVKESK. Here the CDR3 reads CASSQPGTGAYEQYF. CDR3 coding DNA: TGTGCCAGCAGCCAGCCCGGGACAGGAGCCTACGAGCAGTACTTC.

This clone showed up just once. The chain combines TRBV6-4 with TRBJ2-1; 7 positions agree with TRBD2. V shed 0 bases, J shed 8 bases, and the junction held 7 bases outside the gene matches. The CDR3 totals 15 residues. From germline, CDR1 is MRHNA and CDR2 SNTAGT. The CDR3 DNA follows: TGTGCCAGCAGTGACTCGGGACTACCATCCGATGAGCAGTTCTTC. Its translation: CASSDSGLPSDEQFF.

V usage is TRBV10-3 and J usage is TRBJ1-2, with D unresolved. V was pared by 8 bases and J by 1 base, with 11 bases between. The CDR3 totals 13 residues. Germline V gene sequence: CDR1 ENHRY, CDR2 SYGVKD. The CDR3 reads CAIRLVDNYGYTF. CDR3 sequence (DNA): TGTGCCATCCGACTCGTTGATAACTATGGCTACACCTTC.

The chain has TRBV11-2 and TRBJ1-1, with D possibly TRBD1 on 6 matching bases. The CDR3 contains 15 residues. Trimming removed 4 bases at V and 3 bases at J, with 15 bases between. Germline-derived CDR1 and CDR2 are SGHAT and FQNNGV. CDR3 region: CASSWRGDWDTEAFF. In DNA form, the CDR3 reads TGTGCCAGCAGCTGGAGGGGGGATTGGGACACTGAAGCTTTCTTT.

The DNA for the CDR3 is TGTGCCAGCTCACCCCGGGGGGGAGAGGGCAATCAGCCCCAGCATTTT. Translating gives CASSPRGGEGNQPQHF. The gene calls are TRBV18 and TRBJ1-5, with D maybe TRBD1 (5 bases). Trimming shortened V by 3 bases and J by 2 bases, and 14 bases separated the two germline ends. The CDR3 is made up of 16 amino acids. Germline V gives CDR1 KGHSH, CDR2 LQKENI. Looking up the rest from reference TRBV18 and TRBJ1-5 gives the full variable domain: NAGVMQNPRHLVRRRGQEARLRCSPMKGHSHVYWYRQLPEEGLKFMVYLQKENIIDESGMPKERFSAEFPKEGPSILRIQQVVRGDSAAYFCASSPRGGEGNQPQHFGDGTRLSIL.

The rearrangement uses TRBV6-1 and TRBJ1-5, with 7 bases aligning to TRBD1. Trimming cost V 2 bases and J 4 bases; bases outside gene matches: 5. The CDR3 loop spans 15 amino acids. The germline V gene encodes CDR1 MNHNS and CDR2 SASEGT. The CDR3 sequence is CASSERTGLNQPQHF. CDR3 nucleotides: TGTGCCAGCAGTGAAAGGACAGGCCTAAATCAGCCCCAGCATTTT.

V and J are TRBV6-4 and TRBJ2-1; TRBD1 might be the D (7 bases). Per germline, CDR1 MRHNA and CDR2 SNTAGT. With 3 bases removed from V and 3 bases from J, the gap between germline ends came to 15 bases. This CDR3 has 16 amino acids. The CDR3 DNA reads as TGTGCCAGCAGTGAGGTACAGGGGACTTTCTACAATGAGCAGTTCTTC. Translating gives CASSEVQGTFYNEQFF.

The chain carries TRBV7-2 and TRBJ2-5; 11 nucleotides agree with TRBD2. With 2 bases clipped from V and 5 bases from J, the junction kept 4 bases outside the gene matches. Germline V lookup: CDR1 SGHTA, CDR2 FQGNSA. The CDR3 extends over 15 amino acids. The chain's CDR3 is CASSLTSGSLETQYF. DNA of the CDR3: TGTGCCAGCAGCTTAACTAGCGGGAGTCTCGAGACCCAGTACTTC. The entire variable domain, with the rest obtained from reference TRBV7-2 and TRBJ2-5, is as follows: GAGVSQSPSNKVTEKGKDVELRCDPISGHTALYWYRQSLGQGLEFLIYFQGNSAPDKSGLPSDRFSAERTGGSVSTLTIQRTQQEDSAVYLCASSLTSGSLETQYFGPGTRLLVL.

V is TRBV11-2 and J is TRBJ2-7; D not resolved. Germline V gene lookup returns CDR1 SGHAT and CDR2 FQNNGV. The V and J ends lost 2 bases and 1 base respectively, with 9 bases between them. CDR3 size: 14 residues. The CDR3 bases are TGTGCCAGCAGCTTACTGGCAGCGTCCTACGAGCAGTACTTC. Amino acids: CASSLLAASYEQYF. The full variable domain, rest sourced from reference TRBV11-2 and TRBJ2-7, is EAGVAQSPRYKIIEKRQSVAFWCNPISGHATLYWYQQILGQGPKLLIQFQNNGVVDDSQLPKDRFSAERLKGVDSTLKIQPAKLEDSAVYLCASSLLAASYEQYFGPGTRLTVT.

The V call is TRBV20-1, the J call TRBJ2-7, with a possible D match to TRBD2 (6 bases). Per germline, CDR1 DFQATT and CDR2 SNEGSKA (reference sequence). Trimming removed 5 bases from V and 9 bases from J, with 14 bases in between. There are 11 residues in the CDR3. In DNA form, the CDR3 reads TGCAGTGCTCCGACGGGACTCCGGCAGTACTTC. Translating it yields CSAPTGLRQYF.

The chain is built from TRBV9 and TRBJ2-5; D perhaps matches TRBD2 (5 bases). There are 16 residues in the CDR3. Germline CDR1 and CDR2: SGDLS and YYNGEE. V lost 4 bases to trimming and J lost 1 base, with 17 bases between them. CDR3 bases: TGTGCCAGCAGCCCACCGGGGATGCTAGGCCAAGAGACCCAGTACTTC. It encodes CASSPPGMLGQETQYF.

This chain links TRBV5-1 with TRBJ2-1; D may correspond to TRBD1 or TRBD2 (5 bases each). V lost 4 bases, J lost 3 bases, and 14 bases lay in between. This CDR3 comprises 15 residues. Germline loops: CDR1 SGHRS, CDR2 YFSETQ. The CDR3 sequence is CASSGDGLNYNEQFF. In DNA form, the CDR3 reads TGCGCCAGCAGCGGGGACGGTTTAAACTACAATGAGCAGTTCTTC. Drawing the rest from reference TRBV5-1 and TRBJ2-1, the complete variable domain is KAGVTQTPRYLIKTRGQQVTLSCSPISGHRSVSWYQQTPGQGLQFLFEYFSETQRNKGNFPGRFSGRQFSNSRSEMNVSTLELGDSALYLCASSGDGLNYNEQFFGPGTRLTVL.

The V gene is TRBV11-2, the J gene TRBJ1-4, with D possibly TRBD1 on 5 matching bases. Trimming cost V 3 bases and J 7 bases, with 12 bases left between them. The CDR3 extends over 14 amino acids. The germline V gene has CDR1 SGHAT and CDR2 FQNNGV. The DNA of the CDR3 is TGTGCCAGCAGCTTTGAGGTGCAGGGTGAAAAACTGTTTTTT. Translating it yields CASSFEVQGEKLFF.

The chain couples TRBV5-1 to TRBJ2-2; the match to TRBD1 covers 7 bases. Germline CDR1 reads SGHRS; CDR2 reads YFSETQ. The length of the CDR3 is 14 residues. The J segment lost 8 bases and the V segment lost 4 bases, leaving 8 bases of the junction unmatched. The CDR3 DNA sequence: TGCGCCAGCAGCCCCGGGACAGCGGATGGGGAGCTGTTTTTT. It specifies CASSPGTADGELFF. The variable domain in full, completed from reference TRBV5-1 and TRBJ2-2, reads KAGVTQTPRYLIKTRGQQVTLSCSPISGHRSVSWYQQTPGQGLQFLFEYFSETQRNKGNFPGRFSGRQFSNSRSEMNVSTLELGDSALYLCASSPGTADGELFFGEGSRLTVL.

The chain couples TRBV27 to TRBJ2-2; a possible D gene is TRBD1 (5 bases). The CDR3 spans 18 residues. Germline assignment: CDR1 MNHEY and CDR2 SMNVEV (reference sequence). V was clipped by 5 bases and J by 9 bases, with 28 bases between them. The chain's CDR3 is CASSLHLGVERLGRELFF. CDR3 coding DNA: TGTGCCAGCAGTCTACACTTAGGGGTGGAAAGGTTAGGCAGGGAGCTGTTTTTT.

The V gene is TRBV11-2, the J gene TRBJ2-3; D gene ambiguous. The germline V gene has CDR1 SGHAT and CDR2 FQNNGV. Trimming shortened V by 5 bases and J by 4 bases, and 10 bases separated the two germline ends. The CDR3 runs 13 residues. The CDR3 bases are TGTGCCAGCAGCCTCCTATATCCAGATACGCAGTATTTT. This codes for CASSLLYPDTQYF.

The V and J genes are TRBV4-1 and TRBJ1-5; 7 bases align to TRBD1. CDR1 MGHRA and CDR2 YSYEKL come from the germline V gene. The CDR3 loop spans 19 amino acids. After removal of 0 bases from V and 0 bases from J, the junction contained 11 bases not matched to a gene. The CDR3 region is CASSQEAPYRGLSNQPQHF. The DNA for the CDR3 is TGCGCCAGCAGCCAAGAGGCCCCCTACAGGGGCCTTAGCAATCAGCCCCAGCATTTT.

The rearrangement links TRBV5-1 to TRBJ2-7; D is perhaps TRBD1 or TRBD2 (7 bases each). The ends were cut back, 4 bases at V and 5 bases at J, with 22 bases in the middle. Germline lookup yields CDR1 SGHRS and CDR2 YFSETQ. The CDR3 extends over 16 amino acids. The DNA for the CDR3 is TGCGCCAGCAGCCGTTTCCAGGGGGGGTACGTCGACGAGCAGTACTTC. This codes for CASSRFQGGYVDEQYF.

This chain links TRBV2 with TRBJ2-3; 10 bases agree with TRBD2. V was pared by 7 bases and J by 8 bases, with 12 bases of the junction left unmatched. The CDR3 contains 15 residues. The germline CDR1 and CDR2 sequences are SNHLY and FYNNEI. The chain's CDR3 is CASTGGVAGGGTQYF. The CDR3 DNA follows: TGTGCCAGCACTGGGGGGGTAGCGGGAGGAGGTACGCAGTATTTT.

V is TRBV11-3 and J is TRBJ2-2; D ambiguous. V gave up 1 base and J gave up 0 bases, with 12 bases separating them. The CDR3 extends over 17 amino acids. Germline lookup yields CDR1 SGHNT and CDR2 YENEEA. The DNA for the CDR3 is TGTGCCAGCAGCTTAGTATTTGACCCTGCGAACACCGGGGAGCTGTTTTTT. Translation: CASSLVFDPANTGELFF.

The genes are TRBV6-6 and TRBJ1-2; 10 bases are shared with TRBD1. The germline V gene encodes CDR1 MNHNY and CDR2 SVGAGI (reference sequence). J was trimmed by 5 bases and V by 5 bases; bases with no gene match: 2. The CDR3 covers 13 residues. The CDR3 DNA reads TGTGCCAGCAGTGGGGGACAGGGGTATGGCTACACCTTC. Translation gives CASSGGQGYGYTF.